This T cell receptor (beta chain) was observed in a study of cytomegalovirus exposure and HLA in healthy donors. Study-level points and caveats: The majority of TCR sequences were rare, yet some public TCRs appeared in many donors. V segments that were indistinguishable, TRBV6-2 and TRBV6-3 among them, were omitted from analysis. Several of the most significant clusters appeared, in a later analysis, to be linked to common viral pathogens.

V dropped 6 bases and J dropped 6 bases, with 17 bases sitting between them. Germline CDR1 MNHEY, CDR2 SMNVEV (reference sequence). This CDR3 contains 15 residues. Notes on this clone: Its specificity is unknown.

Donors in the study were healthy people who gave bone marrow. 60 Vbeta and 13 Jbeta primers were used in PCR. Only in-frame clones appear in the TCRdb table, and some are missing; sequencing was by immunoSEQ multiplex PCR. The data show 70,000 to 95,000 clones, roughly four fifths seen once. The rearrangement joins TRBV27 to TRBJ2-2; D perhaps matches TRBD2 (7 bases). Input material: PBMCs. This sequence originates from a human donor in good health. CDR3 loop: CASRGGDKRSGELFF. In nucleotides, the CDR3 is TGTGCCAGCAGGGGGGGGGACAAGCGGTCCGGGGAGCTGTTTTTT.